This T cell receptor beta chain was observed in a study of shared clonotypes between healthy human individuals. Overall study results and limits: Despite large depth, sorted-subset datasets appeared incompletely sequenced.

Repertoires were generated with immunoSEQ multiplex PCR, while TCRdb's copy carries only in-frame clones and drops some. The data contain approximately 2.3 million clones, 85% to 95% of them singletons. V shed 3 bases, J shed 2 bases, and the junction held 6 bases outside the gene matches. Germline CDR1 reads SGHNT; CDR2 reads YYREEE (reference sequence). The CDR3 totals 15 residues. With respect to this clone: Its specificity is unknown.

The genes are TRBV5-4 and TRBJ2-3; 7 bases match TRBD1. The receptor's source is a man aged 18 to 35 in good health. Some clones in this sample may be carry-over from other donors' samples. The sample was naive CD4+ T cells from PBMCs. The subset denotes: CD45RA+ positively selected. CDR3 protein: CASSSATGSTDTQYF. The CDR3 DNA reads TGTGCCAGCAGCTCCGCGACAGGGTCCACAGATACGCAGTATTTT.